The rows below give T cell receptor beta chains drawn from one sample of a study of T cell responses to AZD1222 COVID-19 vaccine. Here immunoSEQ multiplex PCR was the method, and the copy in TCRdb shows in-frame clones only, minus some. The profile shows tens of thousands of clones, approximately 85% of them singletons. The sequences come from peripheral blood, collected 28 days after the second AZD1222 dose. Receptors were obtained from an adult who received the AZD1222 COVID-19 vaccine. Both conserved end residues are part of each CDR3. D genes are given only for firm matches. Clone size, where shown, is once, few, many, or a class for clones that have expanded.

D gene	clone size	V gene	J gene	CDR3 protein	CDR3 DNA
-	-	TRBV6-5	TRBJ2-2	CASSYRRGNTGELFF	TGTGCCAGCAGTTACAGGCGCGGGAACACCGGGGAGCTGTTTTTT
-	-	TRBV2	TRBJ1-2	CASRPGMGVPNYGYTF	TGTGCCAGCAGGCCGGGGATGGGGGTTCCAAACTATGGCTACACCTTC
-	medium-sized	TRBV18	TRBJ1-2	CASSPGTGRGGYTF	TGTGCCAGCTCACCAGGAACAGGGCGTGGTGGCTACACCTTC
-	-	TRBV6-6	TRBJ2-7	CASSISGGTSYEQYF	TGTGCCAGCAGTATCTCTGGCGGAACCTCCTACGAGCAGTACTTC
-	-	TRBV6-2/TRBV6-3	TRBJ1-6	CASSKPENSPLHF	TGTGCCAGCAGTAAACCAGAGAATTCACCCCTCCACTTT
-	few	TRBV28	TRBJ1-5	CASSQPGRRYQPQHF	TGTGCCAGCAGTCAACCGGGCCGCCGTTATCAGCCCCAGCATTTT
-	-	TRBV5-4	TRBJ2-3	CASSLEGKADTQYF	TGTGCCAGCAGCTTGGAGGGGAAGGCAGATACGCAGTATTTT
TRBD1	once	TRBV25-1	TRBJ2-1	CASSPLTGGDWNEQFF	TGTGCCAGCAGTCCCTTGACAGGGGGCGATTGGAATGAGCAGTTCTTC
TRBD1	-	TRBV30	TRBJ1-3	CAWNRQGSGNTIYF	TGTGCCTGGAATAGACAGGGATCCGGAAACACCATATATTTT
TRBD1	-	TRBV29-1	TRBJ1-3	CSGQGRGNTIYF	TGCAGCGGACAGGGCCGGGGAAACACCATATATTTT
TRBD2	-	TRBV24-1	TRBJ2-5	CATSDLGLAGAETQYF	TGTGCCACCAGTGATTTGGGACTAGCGGGAGCTGAGACCCAGTACTTC
TRBD1	-	TRBV7-2	TRBJ2-7	CASSARTGNYEQYF	TGTGCCAGCAGCGCCCGGACAGGGAACTACGAGCAGTACTTC
-	-	TRBV6-2/TRBV6-3	TRBJ1-1	CASSGGAGDTEAFF	TGTGCCAGCAGCGGAGGGGCGGGCGACACTGAAGCTTTCTTT
TRBD2	-	TRBV30	TRBJ2-5	CAWMAGSGSGRETQYF	TGTGCCTGGATGGCAGGAAGCGGGAGCGGACGGGAGACCCAGTACTTC
-	-	TRBV5-4	TRBJ1-5	CASSFPNQPQHF	TGTGCCAGCAGCTTCCCTAATCAGCCCCAGCATTTT
-	-	TRBV29-1	TRBJ1-2	CSVEVQVREGYTF	TGCAGCGTTGAAGTCCAAGTCAGGGAGGGCTACACCTTC
-	-	TRBV20-1	TRBJ1-1	CSARVTTEAFF	TGCAGTGCTAGAGTCACCACTGAAGCTTTCTTT
TRBD1	-	TRBV24-1	TRBJ1-4	CATSDPAGQGSGEKLFF	TGTGCCACCAGTGATCCGGCGGGACAGGGAAGTGGAGAAAAACTGTTTTTT
TRBD1	-	TRBV12-5	TRBJ1-5	CASGLFRDRGRQPQHF	TGTGCTAGTGGTTTGTTCCGGGACAGGGGCCGTCAGCCCCAGCATTTT
-	-	TRBV19	TRBJ1-1	CASRIGGGDAEAFF	TGTGCCAGTAGAATAGGGGGGGGCGACGCTGAAGCTTTCTTT
-	-	TRBV28	TRBJ2-1	CASSLRQGFYNEQFF	TGTGCCAGCAGTTTACGGCAGGGGTTCTACAATGAGCAGTTCTTC
-	-	TRBV6-5	TRBJ1-5	CASSYSPPGSNQPQHF	TGTGCCAGCAGTTACTCCCCCCCGGGGAGCAATCAGCCCCAGCATTTT
TRBD2	-	TRBV10-3	TRBJ2-1	CAISAPGLAGGASYNEQFF	TGTGCCATCAGTGCACCGGGACTAGCGGGAGGGGCCTCCTACAATGAGCAGTTCTTC
TRBD1	once	TRBV27	TRBJ1-6	CASSRTGGANSPLHF	TGTGCCAGCAGTCGGACAGGGGGCGCGAATTCACCCCTCCACTTT
-	-	TRBV28	TRBJ1-1	CASINHRMNTEAFF	TGTGCCAGCATAAACCACAGAATGAACACTGAAGCTTTCTTT
TRBD1	-	TRBV7-8	TRBJ2-7	CASSRDRGRGYEQYF	TGTGCCAGCAGCCGAGACAGGGGAAGGGGCTACGAGCAGTACTTC
-	-	TRBV25-1	TRBJ1-4	CASSERQVVYEKLFF	TGTGCCAGCAGTGAACGACAGGTTGTGTATGAAAAACTGTTTTTT
-	-	TRBV18	TRBJ1-1	CASSLQGGGTEAFF	TGTGCCAGCTCCCTCCAAGGGGGGGGCACTGAAGCTTTCTTT
TRBD1	-	TRBV30	TRBJ2-3	CAWRQGSTDTQYF	TGTGCCTGGAGACAGGGGAGCACAGATACGCAGTATTTT
-	-	TRBV18	TRBJ1-1	CATTRVYRNTEAFF	TGTGCCACCACCCGGGTATACAGGAACACTGAAGCTTTCTTT
TRBD2	-	TRBV7-3	TRBJ2-3	CASSPLAGITDTQYF	TGTGCCAGCAGCCCACTAGCGGGGATCACAGATACGCAGTATTTT
-	-	TRBV18	TRBJ1-3	CASSPPGAYIGNTIYF	TGTGCCAGCTCACCACCGGGCGCATATATTGGAAACACCATATATTTT
-	-	TRBV7-9	TRBJ1-5	CASSLDSNQPQHF	TGTGCCAGCAGCTTAGATAGCAATCAGCCCCAGCATTTT
TRBD1	-	TRBV30	TRBJ2-6	CAWGDSPSGANVLTF	TGTGCCTGGGGGGACAGTCCCTCTGGGGCCAACGTCCTGACTTTC
TRBD1	-	TRBV6-6	TRBJ1-5	CASTKTGGGQPQHF	TGTGCCAGCACCAAGACAGGGGGAGGTCAGCCCCAGCATTTT
-	-	TRBV28	TRBJ2-7	CASSQGSISYEQYF	TGTGCCAGCAGCCAAGGGTCGATCTCCTACGAGCAGTACTTC
TRBD1	once	TRBV15	TRBJ2-7	CATSSGQARGEQYF	TGTGCCACCAGCAGCGGACAGGCAAGAGGCGAGCAGTACTTC
-	-	TRBV11-2	TRBJ2-6	CASSFHQGWTNVLTF	TGTGCCAGCAGCTTTCATCAGGGGTGGACCAACGTCCTGACTTTC
-	-	TRBV19	TRBJ1-1	CASSVTADTEAFF	TGTGCCAGTAGTGTGACGGCGGACACTGAAGCTTTCTTT
-	-	TRBV28	TRBJ1-2	CASTPGSLGYGYTF	TGTGCCAGCACCCCCGGAAGTCTAGGCTATGGCTACACCTTC
TRBD1	-	TRBV4-1	TRBJ1-5	CASSHGQGTGNQPQHF	TGCGCCAGCAGCCATGGACAGGGGACCGGCAATCAGCCCCAGCATTTT
-	-	TRBV30	TRBJ1-5	CAWAGGSNQPQHF	TGTGCCTGGGCGGGCGGAAGCAATCAGCCCCAGCATTTT
-	few	TRBV5-4	TRBJ1-3	CASSSRGSGNTIYF	TGTGCCAGCAGCTCCAGGGGTTCTGGAAACACCATATATTTT
TRBD2	-	TRBV18	TRBJ2-1	CASSPLAGTHEQFF	TGTGCCAGCTCACCGCTAGCGGGGACCCATGAGCAGTTCTTC
-	-	TRBV20-1	TRBJ1-5	CSASAGWVNQPQHF	TGCAGTGCTAGTGCAGGGTGGGTCAATCAGCCCCAGCATTTT
-	once	TRBV14	TRBJ2-6	CASSQDYPTGREPSSGANVLTF	TGTGCCAGCAGCCAAGACTACCCGACAGGGAGGGAACCCAGCTCTGGGGCCAACGTCCTGACTTTC
-	once	TRBV2	TRBJ2-2	CASSVAGGDSGELFF	TGTGCCAGCAGTGTAGCAGGGGGGGATAGCGGGGAGCTGTTTTTT
-	once	TRBV19	TRBJ1-5	CASRLLLVGPQHF	TGTGCCAGTAGACTACTTCTCGTCGGGCCCCAGCATTTT
-	-	TRBV5-1	TRBJ1-1	CASSLGDTEAFF	TGCGCCAGCAGCTTAGGAGACACTGAAGCTTTCTTT
-	few	TRBV28	TRBJ1-1	CASSLDVQGRRAFF	TGTGCCAGCAGTTTAGATGTTCAGGGCAGAAGGGCTTTCTTT